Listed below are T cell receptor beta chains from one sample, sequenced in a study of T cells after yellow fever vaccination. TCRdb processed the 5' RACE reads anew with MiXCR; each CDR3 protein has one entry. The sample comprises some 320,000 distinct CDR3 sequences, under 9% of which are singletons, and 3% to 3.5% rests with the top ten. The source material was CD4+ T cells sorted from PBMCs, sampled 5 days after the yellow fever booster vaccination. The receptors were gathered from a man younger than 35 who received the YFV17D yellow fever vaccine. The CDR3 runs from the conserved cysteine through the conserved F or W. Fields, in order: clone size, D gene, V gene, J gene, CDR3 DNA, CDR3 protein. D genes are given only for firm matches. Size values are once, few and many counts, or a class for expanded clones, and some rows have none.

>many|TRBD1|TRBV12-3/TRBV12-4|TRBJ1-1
TGTGCCAGCAGTTTTGGGGACAGGTACACTGAAGCTTTCTTT
CASSFGDRYTEAFF
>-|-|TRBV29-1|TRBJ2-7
TGCAGCGTAGCCCCCTCGGGTTTCCTACCCTACGAGCAGTACTTC
CSVAPSGFLPYEQYF
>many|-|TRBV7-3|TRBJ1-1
TGTGCCAGCAGCTTATCGCCGGGGGCTGAAGCTTTCTTT
CASSLSPGAEAFF
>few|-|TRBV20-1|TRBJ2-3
TGCAGTGCTCAGGACCGCCAAGGCCTCACAGATACGCAGTATTTT
CSAQDRQGLTDTQYF
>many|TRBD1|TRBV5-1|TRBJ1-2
TGCGCCAGCAGCTCGGGACAGGGATTATTATCTGGGGATGGCTACACCTTC
CASSSGQGLLSGDGYTF
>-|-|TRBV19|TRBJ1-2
TGTGCCAGTAGTCCCCGGACCTTTAATGGCTACACCTTC
CASSPRTFNGYTF
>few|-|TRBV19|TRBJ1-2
TGTGCCAGTAGTATGTATGCCTGGGATGGCTACACCTTC
CASSMYAWDGYTF
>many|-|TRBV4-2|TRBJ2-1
TGTGCCAGCAGCCAAGAATGGACAGACAATGAGCAGTTCTTC
CASSQEWTDNEQFF
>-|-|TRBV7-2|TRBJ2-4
TGTGCCAGCAGCCCCAGACAAGCCAAAAACATTCAGTACTTC
CASSPRQAKNIQYF
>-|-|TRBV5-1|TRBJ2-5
TGCGCCAGCAGCTTGTTCGGGACTCGTGAAGAGACCCAGTACTTC
CASSLFGTREETQYF
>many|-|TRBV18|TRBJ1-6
TGTGCCAGCTCACCTCAACAGAGCTCCTATAATTCACCCCTCCACTTT
CASSPQQSSYNSPLHF
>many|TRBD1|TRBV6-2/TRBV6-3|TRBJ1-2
TGTGCCAGCACCCTTTTATGGGACAGCTGGATATCAGGGGCGCGTCACTATGGCTACACCTTC
CASTLLWDSWISGARHYGYTF
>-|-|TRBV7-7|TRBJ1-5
TGTGCTAGCAGCGCGTCCTCGGGGATATCTGGATGGGGCAATCAGCCCCAGCATTTT
CASSASSGISGWGNQPQHF
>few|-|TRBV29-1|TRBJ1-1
TGCAGCGTTGTCCCCGGTGGGGGGAGGGCTGAAGCTTTCTTT
CSVVPGGGRAEAFF
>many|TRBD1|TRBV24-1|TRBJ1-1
TGTGCCACCAGTGACTCGGGACAGATGAACACTGAAGCTTTCTTT
CATSDSGQMNTEAFF
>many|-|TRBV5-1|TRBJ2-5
TGTGCCAGCAGCTTAGTCGGGACAAGGCAAGAGACCCAGTACTTC
CASSLVGTRQETQYF
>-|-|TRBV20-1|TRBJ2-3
TGCAGTGCTAGAGCCCGGGGGCGGAGCGATACGCAGTATTTT
CSARARGRSDTQYF
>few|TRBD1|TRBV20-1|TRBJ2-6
TGCAGTGCCGACCGCCCAGGGGGCCCTGGGGCCAACGTCCTGACTTTC
CSADRPGGPGANVLTF
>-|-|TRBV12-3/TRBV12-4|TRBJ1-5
TGTGCCAGCAACCGGCAGCCCAATCAGCCCCAGCATTTT
CASNRQPNQPQHF
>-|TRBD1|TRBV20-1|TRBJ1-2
TGCAGTGCTAGAGACCCCGGGACAGGGGTTTATGGCTTATATGGCTACACCTTC
CSARDPGTGVYGLYGYTF
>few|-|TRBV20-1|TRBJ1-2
TGCAGTGCTACAGAGAGATCTAACTATGGCTACACCTTC
CSATERSNYGYTF
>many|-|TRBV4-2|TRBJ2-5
TGTGCCAGCAGCCAAGATCATAGGTTCCAAGAGACCCAGTACTTC
CASSQDHRFQETQYF
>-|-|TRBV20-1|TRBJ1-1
TGCAGTGCCGTGGAGAATCCTGAAGCTTTCTTT
CSAVENPEAFF
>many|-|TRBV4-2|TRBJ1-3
TGTGCCAGCAGCCAGCCAGAAACCCTGACCTCTGGAAACACCATATATTTT
CASSQPETLTSGNTIYF
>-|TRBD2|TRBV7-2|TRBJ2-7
TGTGCCAGCAGCTTTGGGTCGTTGGCGACTAGCGGGGTATACGAGCAGTACTTC
CASSFGSLATSGVYEQYF
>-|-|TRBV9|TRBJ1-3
TGTGCCAGCAGCGTAAGTTTCTCTGGAAACACCATATATTTT
CASSVSFSGNTIYF
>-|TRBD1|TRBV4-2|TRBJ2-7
TGTGCCAGCAGCCAAGATGCAGGGGGAACCTACGAGCAGTACTTC
CASSQDAGGTYEQYF
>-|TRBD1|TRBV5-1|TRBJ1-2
TGCGCCAGCAGCTTGATAGGGGGCCTGGATGGCTACACCTTC
CASSLIGGLDGYTF
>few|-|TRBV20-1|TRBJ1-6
TGCAGTGGAGGGGCATGGGGTTCACCCCTCCACTTT
CSGGAWGSPLHF
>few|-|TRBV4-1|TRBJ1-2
TGCGCCAGCAGCCAACCGGGACACAGCTATGGCTACACCTTC
CASSQPGHSYGYTF
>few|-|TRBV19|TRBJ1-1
TGTGCCAGTAGTATCGAGGCTCGAGGGGGACGGGAGAACACTGAAGCTTTCTTT
CASSIEARGGRENTEAFF
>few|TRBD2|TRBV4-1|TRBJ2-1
TGCGCCAGCAGCCAAGTCCCTCCGGGGGCGGGGGGGCGTGAGCAGTTCTTC
CASSQVPPGAGGREQFF
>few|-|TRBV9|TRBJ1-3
TGTGCCAGCAGCGCCCAGGGCTCTGGAAACACCATATATTTT
CASSAQGSGNTIYF
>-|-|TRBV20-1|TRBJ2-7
TGCAGTGCCCTAAAACTCTACGAGCAGTACTTC
CSALKLYEQYF
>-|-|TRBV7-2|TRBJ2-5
TGTGCCAGCAGCTTAGGGATGGCTAGGACCCAGTACTTC
CASSLGMARTQYF
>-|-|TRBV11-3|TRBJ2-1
TGTGCCAGCAGCTTAGAACAAGGGGGAAACAATGAGCAGTTCTTC
CASSLEQGGNNEQFF
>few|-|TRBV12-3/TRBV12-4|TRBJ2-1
TGTGCCAGCAGTTCTCAGGGGAGGTCCTACAATGAGCAGTTCTTC
CASSSQGRSYNEQFF
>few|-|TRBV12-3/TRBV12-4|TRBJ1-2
TGTGCCAGCAGTTGGAACCAGCGGGGAAGGTATGGCTACACCTTC
CASSWNQRGRYGYTF
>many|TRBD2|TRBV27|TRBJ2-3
TGTGCCAGCACCACTCGACTAGCGGGGGGGCCCGATACGCAGTATTTT
CASTTRLAGGPDTQYF
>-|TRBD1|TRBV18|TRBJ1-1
TGTGCCAGCTCAAGGACCGGGACAGGGGCCCTCAACACTGAAGCTTTCTTT
CASSRTGTGALNTEAFF
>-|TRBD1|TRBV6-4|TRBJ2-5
TGTGCCAGCAGTGATGGGACAGGGGGCCGAGAGACCCAGTACTTC
CASSDGTGGRETQYF
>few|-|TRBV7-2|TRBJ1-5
TGTGCCAGCAGCTTAGCGCTCGGGAGTCGCCAGCCCCAGCATTTT
CASSLALGSRQPQHF
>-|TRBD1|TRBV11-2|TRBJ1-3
TGTGCCAGCAGCTACACCACAGGGGTAGGAGGAAACACCATATATTTT
CASSYTTGVGGNTIYF
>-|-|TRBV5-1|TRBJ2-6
TGCGCCAGCAGCTTGTTCGGTCGGGCTGGGGCCAACGTCCTGACTTTC
CASSLFGRAGANVLTF
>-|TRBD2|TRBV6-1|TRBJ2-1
TGTGCCAGCTTTAGCGGGGGGTCCTACAATGAGCAGTTCTTC
CASFSGGSYNEQFF
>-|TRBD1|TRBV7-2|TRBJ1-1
TGTGCCAGCAGCAAGAATACAGGGGGTGAGGAGGCTTTCTTT
CASSKNTGGEEAFF
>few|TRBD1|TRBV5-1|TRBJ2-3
TGCGCCAGCAGCTCCGAGACAGGGGGCCCCATGGATACGCAGTATTTT
CASSSETGGPMDTQYF
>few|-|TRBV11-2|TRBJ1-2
TGTGCCAGCAGCCCGGGTCGAGAATATGGCTACACCTTC
CASSPGREYGYTF
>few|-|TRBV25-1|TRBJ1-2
TGTGCCAGCAGTGACCCGACGAGGGGCCATGGCTACACCTTC
CASSDPTRGHGYTF
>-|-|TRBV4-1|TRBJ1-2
TGCGCCAGCAGCCAAGACGGGGGAGGGGGTAACTATGGCTACACCTTC
CASSQDGGGGNYGYTF
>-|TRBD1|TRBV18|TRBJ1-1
TGTGCCAGCTCAGTACCGGGACAGGGGGCCGGGAACACTGAAGCTTTCTTT
CASSVPGQGAGNTEAFF
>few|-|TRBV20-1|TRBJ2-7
TGCAGTGCTAGAATGGAGGGCCGGGCCTACGAGCAGTACTTC
CSARMEGRAYEQYF
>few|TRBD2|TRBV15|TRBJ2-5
TGTGCCACCAGCAGAGATCAAAGCGGGGGGGAGACCCAGTACTTC
CATSRDQSGGETQYF
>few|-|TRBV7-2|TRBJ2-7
TGTGCCAGCAGGAGGACTGCAAGCTCCTACGAGCAGTACTTC
CASRRTASSYEQYF
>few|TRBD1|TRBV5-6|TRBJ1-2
TGTGCCAGCAGCTTGGGGACAGGGTTAGCTAACTATGGCTACACCTTC
CASSLGTGLANYGYTF
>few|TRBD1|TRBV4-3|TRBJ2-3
TGCGCCAGCAGCCCATTGCTGAAATTACAGGGGGATACTAGCACAGATACGCAGTATTTT
CASSPLLKLQGDTSTDTQYF
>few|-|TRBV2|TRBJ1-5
TGTGCCAGCAGTGAAGTGATAAAACTAAATCAGCCCCAGCATTTT
CASSEVIKLNQPQHF
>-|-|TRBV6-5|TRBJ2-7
TGTGCCAGCAGCCTAGACAGGCGAACCTACGAGCAGTACTTC
CASSLDRRTYEQYF
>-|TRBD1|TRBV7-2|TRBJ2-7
TGTGCCAGCAGCTTAGGTAGCGGACAGGGCCCCTACGAGCAGTACTTC
CASSLGSGQGPYEQYF
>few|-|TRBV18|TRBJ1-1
TGTGCCAGCTCACCACCTCTGGCGACAGGCCAAGTACACACTGAAGCTTTCTTT
CASSPPLATGQVHTEAFF